The rows below give T cell receptor beta chains drawn from one sample of a study of cytomegalovirus exposure and HLA in healthy donors. Method: immunoSEQ multiplex PCR; TCRdb's copy keeps in-frame clones and lacks some. The sample lists approximately 100,000 clones; approximately 90% were seen once. Sequenced input: PBMCs. These TCRs come from a woman between 25 and 40 years old in good health and CMV-seronegative. CDR3s include the opening cysteine and the closing phenylalanine or tryptophan. Each record gives: CDR3 length, J gene, clone size, D gene, V gene, CDR3 protein, CDR3 DNA. D genes are given only for firm matches. Some rows mark clone size as missing; the rest say once, few, many or name a class of expanded clone.

>15|TRBJ2-7|.|TRBD1|TRBV5-1
CASSQTGGQEYEQYF
TGCGCCAGCAGCCAAACGGGCGGACAGGAATACGAGCAGTACTTC
>15|TRBJ2-7|.|.|TRBV28
CASSLTQTFVGVTKF
TGTGCCAGCAGTTTAACCCAAACCTTCGTCGGGGTTACAAAATTC
>15|TRBJ1-2|once|.|TRBV5-1
CASSSTGEGNYGYTF
TGCGCCAGCAGCAGTACGGGGGAAGGAAACTATGGCTACACCTTC
>14|TRBJ1-2|.|.|TRBV6-1
CASRSGERNYGYTF
TGTGCCAGCAGGAGTGGTGAGAGGAACTATGGCTACACCTTC
>17|TRBJ1-2|.|.|TRBV11-2
CASSSNRGHQANYGYTF
TGTGCCAGCAGCTCTAACCGCGGACACCAAGCTAACTATGGCTACACCTTC
>17|TRBJ2-5|.|.|TRBV15
CATSRGDPNRAGETQYF
TGTGCCACCAGCAGAGGGGACCCTAACAGGGCTGGTGAGACCCAGTACTTC
>17|TRBJ2-4|.|TRBD2|TRBV19
CASSPPGRGRAKNIQYF
TGTGCCAGTAGTCCTCCGGGGAGGGGTCGGGCCAAAAACATTCAGTACTTC
>11|TRBJ2-3|.|.|TRBV10-3
CAIRGTDTQYF
TGTGCCATCCGGGGCACAGATACGCAGTATTTT
>14|TRBJ2-1|.|.|TRBV4-2
CASSPGVVGNEQFF
TGTGCCAGCAGCCCCGGGGTAGTCGGCAATGAGCAGTTCTTC
>14|TRBJ2-7|.|TRBD1|TRBV6-6
CASTRQGGASEQYF
TGTGCCAGCACAAGACAGGGTGGCGCTTCAGAGCAGTACTTC
>16|TRBJ1-1|once|.|TRBV28
CASSENRLTSGTEAFF
TGTGCCAGCAGTGAAAACCGACTGACATCGGGGACTGAAGCTTTCTTT
>14|TRBJ1-2|.|.|TRBV27
CASSLGSGGRGYTF
TGTGCCAGCAGTTTGGGGAGTGGGGGCCGGGGCTACACCTTC
>16|TRBJ1-5|.|.|TRBV7-6
CASSLDSRYSNQPQHF
TGTGCCAGCAGCTTAGACAGTCGGTATAGCAATCAGCCCCAGCATTTT
>15|TRBJ1-1|.|.|TRBV9
CAGSPSNGERDEAFF
TGTGCCGGCAGCCCATCAAACGGTGAGAGGGATGAAGCTTTCTTT
>20|TRBJ2-7|.|TRBD1|TRBV30
CAWSGRDGTGRGRGYYEQYF
TGTGCCTGGAGTGGACGGGACGGGACAGGGAGGGGTAGGGGGTACTACGAGCAGTACTTC
>16|TRBJ2-3|.|TRBD2|TRBV5-1
CASSLATSGSTDTQYF
TGCGCCAGCAGCTTGGCGACTAGCGGGAGCACAGATACGCAGTATTTT
>14|TRBJ2-7|.|TRBD2|TRBV19
CASSPGLAGKEQYF
TGTGCCAGTAGTCCCGGACTAGCGGGGAAAGAGCAGTACTTC
>19|TRBJ1-5|once|.|TRBV6-4
CASSDSKVDGTTSNQPQHF
TGTGCCAGCAGTGACTCGAAGGTTGACGGGACAACTAGCAATCAGCCCCAGCATTTT
>14|TRBJ2-7|.|TRBD2|TRBV11-3
CASSSGLADYEQYF
TGTGCCAGCAGCTCGGGACTAGCGGACTACGAGCAGTACTTC
>15|TRBJ2-7|.|TRBD2|TRBV19
CASSRAAGEAYEQYF
TGTGCCAGTAGTCGGGCGGCGGGAGAGGCTTACGAGCAGTACTTC
>15|TRBJ2-7|.|.|TRBV6-4
CASSGEQFSSYEQYF
TGTGCCAGCAGTGGAGAACAGTTTAGCTCCTACGAGCAGTACTTC
>13|TRBJ2-7|.|.|TRBV27
CASSFSGTYEQYF
TGTGCCAGCAGTTTCAGCGGAACCTACGAGCAGTACTTC